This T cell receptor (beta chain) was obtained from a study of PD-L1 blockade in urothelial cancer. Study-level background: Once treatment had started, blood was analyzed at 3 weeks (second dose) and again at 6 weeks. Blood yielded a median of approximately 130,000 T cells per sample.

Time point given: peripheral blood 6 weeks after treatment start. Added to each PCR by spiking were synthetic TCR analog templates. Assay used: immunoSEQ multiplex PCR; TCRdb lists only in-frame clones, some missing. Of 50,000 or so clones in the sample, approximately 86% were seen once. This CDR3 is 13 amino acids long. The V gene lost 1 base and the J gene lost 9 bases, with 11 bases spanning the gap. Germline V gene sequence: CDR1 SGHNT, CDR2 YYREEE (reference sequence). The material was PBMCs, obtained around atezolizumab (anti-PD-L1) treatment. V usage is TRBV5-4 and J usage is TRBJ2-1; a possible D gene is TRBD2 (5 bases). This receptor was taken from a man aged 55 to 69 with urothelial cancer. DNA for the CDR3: TGTGCCAGCAGCTTGACTAGTCTCGGTGAGCAGTTCTTC. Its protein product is CASSLTSLGEQFF.